This is a list of T cell receptor beta chains from one sample in a study of cytomegalovirus exposure and HLA in healthy donors. Libraries were prepared by immunoSEQ multiplex PCR; TCRdb keeps only in-frame clonotypes and omits some of them. The profile shows some 150,000 clones, around 70% of them singletons. The sequencing sample was made of PBMCs. These receptor sequences come from a woman aged 55-70 years in good health and CMV-seropositive. The CDR3 runs from the conserved cysteine through the conserved F or W. D genes are given only for firm matches. Clone size is shown for a subset of rows, as once, few, many or a class of expanded clone.

>TRBJ1-2|TRBV19|-|-
CASTPAAGLFGYTF
TGTGCCAGTACCCCCGCAGCAGGGCTCTTTGGCTACACCTTC
>TRBJ2-1|TRBV4-1|TRBD2|-
CASSLSLAGSNEQFF
TGCGCCAGCAGTCTATCGCTAGCGGGATCCAATGAGCAGTTCTTC
>TRBJ2-5|TRBV2|-|-
CAGGGGSGETQYF
TGTGCCGGGGGCGGCGGGAGTGGGGAGACCCAGTACTTC
>TRBJ1-1|TRBV16|TRBD1|-
CASSQYRGRTEAFF
TGTGCCAGCAGCCAATACAGGGGGCGGACTGAAGCTTTCTTT
>TRBJ2-5|TRBV11-3|-|few
CASSLDSLGETQYF
TGTGCCAGCAGCTTGGACAGCCTAGGGGAGACCCAGTACTTC
>TRBJ2-2|TRBV28|-|-
CASISFPGELFF
TGTGCCAGCATCTCGTTTCCCGGGGAGCTGTTTTTT
>TRBJ1-5|TRBV10-3|-|-
CAISESGNRRSNQPQHF
TGTGCCATCAGTGAGTCGGGGAACAGGAGAAGCAATCAGCCCCAGCATTTT
>TRBJ1-4|TRBV5-6|-|-
CASSLTGVGNEKLFF
TGTGCCAGCAGCTTAACGGGGGTTGGTAATGAAAAACTGTTTTTT
>TRBJ1-4|TRBV6-1|-|-
CASSTRTPGNEKLFF
TGTGCCAGCAGTACACGGACACCCGGTAATGAAAAACTGTTTTTT
>TRBJ1-2|TRBV12-5|TRBD1|few
CASGLADRGGYGYTF
TGTGCTAGTGGACTGGCGGACAGGGGGGGCTATGGCTACACCTTC
>TRBJ2-4|TRBV28|TRBD2|-
CASSSLGGSQNIQYF
TGTGCCAGCAGTTCTCTCGGGGGGAGCCAAAACATTCAGTACTTC
>TRBJ2-7|TRBV5-1|-|-
CASRQGSYEQYF
TGCGCCAGCAGACAGGGTTCCTACGAGCAGTACTTC
>TRBJ2-1|TRBV29-1|-|-
CSVEGAESSYNEQFF
TGCAGCGTTGAAGGGGCTGAGAGCTCCTACAATGAGCAGTTCTTC
>TRBJ1-5|TRBV4-1|-|few
CASSQDGGQGRQPQHF
TGCGCCAGCAGCCAAGACGGGGGGCAAGGAAGACAGCCCCAGCATTTT
>TRBJ2-1|TRBV5-1|-|-
CASSLVGGDHEQFF
TGCGCCAGCAGCTTGGTTGGAGGGGATCATGAGCAGTTCTTC
>TRBJ1-1|TRBV5-1|TRBD1|-
CASSLVAGGNTEAFF
TGCGCCAGCAGCTTGGTGGCAGGGGGGAACACTGAAGCTTTCTTT
>TRBJ2-7|TRBV5-1|TRBD1|-
CASSDGQGPYEQYF
TGCGCCAGCAGCGACGGACAGGGGCCCTACGAGCAGTACTTC
>TRBJ1-3|TRBV10-3|-|-
CAISERAGTGNTIYF
TGTGCCATCAGTGAGCGAGCAGGGACTGGAAACACCATATATTTT
>TRBJ2-4|TRBV5-6|TRBD2|-
CASSFLLAGGGKNIQYF
TGTGCCAGCAGCTTTCTTCTAGCGGGAGGGGGCAAAAACATTCAGTACTTC
>TRBJ2-1|TRBV4-1|TRBD2|-
CASSRGLAGFNEQFF
TGCGCCAGCAGCCGAGGACTAGCGGGATTCAATGAGCAGTTCTTC
>TRBJ2-1|TRBV5-1|TRBD1|-
CASSLAQGAYNEQFF
TGCGCCAGCAGCTTGGCTCAGGGGGCTTACAATGAGCAGTTCTTC
>TRBJ2-7|TRBV28|TRBD1|-
CASSLPGTDYYEQYF
TGTGCCAGCAGTTTACCAGGGACAGATTACTACGAGCAGTACTTC
>TRBJ2-7|TRBV2|TRBD2|once
CASSDATSGSYEQYF
TGTGCCAGCAGTGATGCAACTAGCGGCTCCTACGAGCAGTACTTC
>TRBJ2-3|TRBV5-6|TRBD2|-
CASSLRGGNTQYF
TGTGCCAGCAGTCTCCGGGGAGGGAATACGCAGTATTTT
>TRBJ1-1|TRBV11-2|-|-
CASSSGQNTEAFF
TGTGCCAGCAGCTCGGGACAGAACACTGAAGCTTTCTTT
>TRBJ2-5|TRBV5-1|-|-
CASSLGGNQETQYF
TGCGCCAGCAGCTTAGGCGGAAACCAAGAGACCCAGTACTTC
>TRBJ2-7|TRBV5-8|TRBD1|-
CASSRRTGSYEQYF
TGTGCCAGCAGCAGGAGGACAGGCTCCTACGAGCAGTACTTC